This TCR beta chain was identified during a study of T cell responses to AZD1222 COVID-19 vaccine. This CDR3 has 15 residues. The V end was cut by 5 bases, the J end by 0 bases, with 12 bases between. Germline V gene lookup returns CDR1 SGDLS and CDR2 YYNGEE. Produced via immunoSEQ multiplex PCR; TCRdb's table is partial and in-frame only. Found here are some 150,000 clones, around 90% of them singletons; the top ten hold 5%. The sequencing here drew on peripheral blood, taken on day 0 of AZD1222 vaccination. The receptor comes from an adult in good health. This chain connects TRBV9 to TRBJ2-1; D unresolved. The CDR3 protein is CASSPNAASYNEQFF. The CDR3, as DNA: TGTGCCAGCAGTCCCAATGCGGCCTCCTACAATGAGCAGTTCTTC. Combining the CDR3 with reference TRBV9 and TRBJ2-1 gives the whole variable domain DSGVTQTPKHLITATGQRVTLRCSPRSGDLSVYWYQQSLDQGLQFLIQYYNGEERAKGNILERFSAQQFPDLHSELNLSSLELGDSALYFCASSPNAASYNEQFFGPGTRLTVL.